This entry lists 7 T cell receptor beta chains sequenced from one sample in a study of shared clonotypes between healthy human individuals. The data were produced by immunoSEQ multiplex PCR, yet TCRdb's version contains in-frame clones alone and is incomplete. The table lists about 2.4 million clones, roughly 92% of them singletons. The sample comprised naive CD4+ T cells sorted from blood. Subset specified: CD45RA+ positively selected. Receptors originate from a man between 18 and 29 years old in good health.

CDR3 sequence: CASSLDHGGRQPQHF. CDR3 nucleotides: TGTGCCAGCAGCTTAGATCACGGGGGACGTCAGCCCCAGCATTTT. This chain connects TRBV11-2 to TRBJ1-5, with a weak D call TRBD1 (5 bases). Germline V gene data show CDR1 as SGHAT and CDR2 as FQNNGV. Trimming cost V 0 bases and J 6 bases, with 12 bases left between them. The CDR3 has 15 residues.

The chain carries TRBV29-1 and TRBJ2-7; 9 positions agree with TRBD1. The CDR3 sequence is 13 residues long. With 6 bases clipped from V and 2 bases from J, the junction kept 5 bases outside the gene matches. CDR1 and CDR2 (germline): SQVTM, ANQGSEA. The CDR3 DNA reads TGCAGCGTCCTTTACAGGGGGCCCTACGAGCAGTACTTC. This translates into CSVLYRGPYEQYF.

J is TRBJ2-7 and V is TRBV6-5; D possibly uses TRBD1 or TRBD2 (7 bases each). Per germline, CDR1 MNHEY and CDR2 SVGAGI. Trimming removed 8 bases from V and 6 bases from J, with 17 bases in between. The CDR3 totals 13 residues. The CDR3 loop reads CASRGAGGREQYF. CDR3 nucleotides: TGTGCCAGCCGGGGGGCAGGGGGTCGCGAGCAGTACTTC.

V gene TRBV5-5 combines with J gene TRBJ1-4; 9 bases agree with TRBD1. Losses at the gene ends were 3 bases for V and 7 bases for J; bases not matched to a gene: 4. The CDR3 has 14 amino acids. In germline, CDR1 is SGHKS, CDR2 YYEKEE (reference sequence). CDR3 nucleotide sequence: TGTGCCAGCAGCTGGGACAGGGTGCGTGAAAAACTGTTTTTT. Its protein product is CASSWDRVREKLFF.

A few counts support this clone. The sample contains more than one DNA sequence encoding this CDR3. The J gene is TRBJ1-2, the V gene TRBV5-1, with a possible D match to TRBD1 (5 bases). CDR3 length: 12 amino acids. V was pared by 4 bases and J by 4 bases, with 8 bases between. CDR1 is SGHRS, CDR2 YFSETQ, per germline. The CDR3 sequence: CASSGDSYGYTF. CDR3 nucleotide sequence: TGCGCCAGCAGCGGTGACAGCTATGGCTACACCTTC.

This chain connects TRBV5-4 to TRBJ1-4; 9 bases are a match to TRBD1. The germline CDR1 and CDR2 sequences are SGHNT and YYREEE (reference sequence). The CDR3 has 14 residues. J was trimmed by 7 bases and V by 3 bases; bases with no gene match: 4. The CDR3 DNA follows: TGTGCCAGCAGCTCACAGGGGGCGCTTGAAAAACTGTTTTTT. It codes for CASSSQGALEKLFF.

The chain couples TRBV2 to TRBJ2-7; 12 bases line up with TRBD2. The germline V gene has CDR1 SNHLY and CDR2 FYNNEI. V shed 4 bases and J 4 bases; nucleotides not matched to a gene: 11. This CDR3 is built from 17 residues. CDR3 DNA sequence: TGTGCCAGCAGTGCAGGGCTAGCGGGAGGGAGAGTATACGAGCAGTACTTC. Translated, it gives CASSAGLAGGRVYEQYF.